This entry describes one TCR beta chain. The antigen remains unidentified. These data are taken from a study of blood T cells in healthy people across ages. A second PCR of about 7 to 11 cycles used a sample-barcoded 5' primer and a J-beta primer mix. Template switching added a 12-random-nucleotide identifier to every cDNA molecule. Via MiXCR, TCRdb re-called the 5' RACE reads, giving one row per CDR3 protein. This sample has 650,000 to 700,000 distinct CDR3 sequences, with roughly half found just once. General study points: PBMCs went unsorted, and a conclusive naive versus antigen-experienced comparison was therefore prevented.

V was clipped by 3 bases and J by 11 bases, with 20 bases between them. This CDR3 region has 14 residues. Germline assignment: CDR1 SGDLS and CDR2 YYNGEE. This clonotype was sampled from a woman aged 80 or over in good health. The V and J genes are TRBV9 and TRBJ2-5; TRBD1 is a possible D gene (6 bases). Sequencing was carried out using blood. In DNA form, the CDR3 reads TGTGCCAGCAGCGCTAGTACAGGGAGCAATGAGCAGTACTTC. Translating it yields CASSASTGSNEQYF. The complete variable domain, with remaining parts taken from reference TRBV9 and TRBJ2-5, reads DSGVTQTPKHLITATGQRVTLRCSPRSGDLSVYWYQQSLDQGLQFLIQYYNGEERAKGNILERFSAQQFPDLHSELNLSSLELGDSALYFCASSASTGSNEQYFGPGTRLLVL.